The TCR beta chain described here comes from a study of glioma-infiltrating T cells after dendritic cell vaccination. At the level of the study: Glioblastoma patients came from Phase I and II dendritic cell vaccination trials. The vaccine used monocyte-derived dendritic cells pulsed overnight with autologous tumor lysate. Points from the study as a whole: Survival was not directly related to TCR clonality in these patients.

The CDR3 runs to 16 residues. CDR1 MNHEY and CDR2 SVGAGI come from the germline V gene. The V and J ends lost 2 bases and 2 bases respectively, with 15 bases between them. Time point in this sample: after dendritic cell vaccination, including at tumor progression/relapse. The primer mix had 60 V beta and 13 J beta primers. Profiled with immunoSEQ multiplex PCR; TCRdb holds only in-frame clones, not every one. The sample has some 90,000 clones, 81% seen once. A note on this clone: No antigen is known for it.

The specimen was blood, collected after dendritic cell vaccination. This sequence originates from a human donor with glioblastoma. This rearrangement joins TRBV6-5 to TRBJ1-1; D is unresolved. CDR3 sequence reads: CASSYSGFNTNTEAFF. CDR3 nucleotides: TGTGCCAGCAGTTACAGCGGGTTTAATACTAACACTGAAGCTTTCTTT.